This passage covers 28 T cell receptor beta chains from one sample sequenced in a study of T cell responses to AZD1222 COVID-19 vaccine. Data came from immunoSEQ multiplex PCR; TCRdb stores just in-frame clones and leaves some out. Of over 100,000 clones in the sample, around 86% were seen once. Sequencing was performed on peripheral blood, taken on day 0 of AZD1222 vaccination. Receptors were obtained from an adult in good health.

This clone has a single count. The CDR3: CASSPVANTGELFF. The CDR3, as DNA: TGTGCCAGCAGCCCAGTTGCGAACACCGGGGAGCTGTTTTTT. The V gene is TRBV6-6, the J gene TRBJ2-2; D unclear. This CDR3 is 14 amino acids long. Germline CDR1 reads MNHNY; CDR2 reads SVGAGI (reference sequence). Trimming left V 6 bases short and J 0 bases short, with 8 bases between.

This rearrangement joins TRBV28 to TRBJ2-7; 7 bases line up with TRBD1. The germline V gene has CDR1 MDHEN and CDR2 SYDVKM. This CDR3 is built from 17 residues. The V segment lost 5 bases and the J segment 0 bases; nucleotides outside the gene matches: 13. CDR3 amino acids: CASSPTIRQGGSYEQYF. Written as DNA, the CDR3 is TGTGCCAGCAGTCCAACTATTAGACAGGGCGGCTCCTACGAGCAGTACTTC.

The rearrangement joins TRBV11-2 to TRBJ2-2; D tentatively reads TRBD1 or TRBD2 (6 bases each). The CDR3 has 17 residues. V was clipped by 5 bases and J by 1 base, with 17 bases between them. CDR1 is SGHAT, CDR2 FQNNGV, per germline. The CDR3 sequence is CASSPTPGAQNTGELFF. CDR3 in DNA: TGTGCCAGCAGCCCAACCCCGGGGGCTCAGAACACCGGGGAGCTGTTTTTT.

V is TRBV3-1 (or the pseudogene TRBV3-2) and J is TRBJ1-1; 8 bases line up with TRBD1. The junction had 10 bases not matched to a gene; V was cut back by 4 bases and J by 6 bases. This CDR3 is 15 amino acids long. Per the germline V gene, CDR1 is LGHDT and CDR2 is YNNKEL (reference sequence). CDR3 bases: TGTGCCAGCAGCCGCCAAGGACAGGGAGATCCTGAAGCTTTCTTT. Amino acids: CASSRQGQGDPEAFF.

This clone was detected once. The chain employs TRBV7-9 and TRBJ2-3, with D unresolved. This CDR3 has 11 amino acids. V lost 6 bases and J 6 bases, leaving 7 bases between the germline ends. Germline CDR1 is SEHNR and CDR2 is FQNEAQ (reference sequence). The CDR3, as DNA: TGTGCCAGCAGTTTCGCGGATACGCAGTATTTT. Its protein product is CASSFADTQYF.

The chain has TRBV6-5 and TRBJ2-7, with 8 positions matching TRBD1. The CDR3 length is 14 residues. V was pared by 5 bases and J by 5 bases, with 8 bases of the junction left unmatched. Per the germline V gene, CDR1 is MNHEY and CDR2 is SVGAGI. The CDR3 nucleotides are TGTGCCAGCAGTCCCCGGGACAGGAGGGACGAGCAGTACTTC. Translating it yields CASSPRDRRDEQYF.

This chain joins TRBV6-5 and TRBJ1-4, with D possibly matching TRBD1 (5 bases). The CDR3 runs to 14 residues. V was clipped by 6 bases and J by 7 bases, with 15 bases between them. Germline loops: CDR1 MNHEY, CDR2 SVGAGI. This CDR3 reads CASRTQAAGEKLFF. The CDR3 DNA reads TGTGCCAGCAGGACACAGGCGGCAGGTGAAAAACTGTTTTTT.

The rearrangement joins TRBV7-2 to TRBJ2-5; 13 bases agree with TRBD2. Per germline, CDR1 SGHTA and CDR2 FQGNSA. The CDR3 is 16 residues long. V dropped 5 bases and J dropped 4; count of bases not matched to a gene: 7. Here the CDR3 DNA reads TGTGCCAGCAGCCCTGGGACTAGCGGGATAGGAGAGACCCAGTACTTC. This encodes CASSPGTSGIGETQYF.

This chain uses TRBV29-1 with TRBJ1-4; 9 bases align to TRBD1. The CDR3 consists of 14 residues. CDR1 and CDR2 (germline): SQVTM, ANQGSEA. V shed 4 bases, J shed 8 bases, and the junction held 8 bases outside the gene matches. The CDR3 nucleotides are TGCAGCGTTGGTAGGGGACAGGGTGGGGAAAAACTGTTTTTT. This codes for CSVGRGQGGEKLFF.

The J gene is TRBJ1-1, the V gene TRBV27; D is unclear. CDR1 and CDR2 (germline): MNHEY, SMNVEV (reference sequence). There are 13 residues in the CDR3. The V end was cut by 7 bases, the J end by 1 base, with 10 bases between. CDR3 sequence reads: CASKRTENTEAFF. The CDR3 DNA reads TGTGCCAGCAAACGGACGGAGAACACTGAAGCTTTCTTT.

J is TRBJ2-2 and V is TRBV5-4; either TRBD1 or TRBD2 may supply D (5 bases each). V was clipped by 1 base and J by 8 bases, with 15 bases between them. The CDR3 contains 15 residues. Germline V CDR1 and CDR2: SGHNT, YYREEE (reference sequence). The CDR3 DNA is TGTGCCAGCAGCTTGCAACTGGGGGTTGGTGGGGAGCTGTTTTTT. Protein sequence: CASSLQLGVGGELFF. Drawing the rest from reference TRBV5-4 and TRBJ2-2, the complete variable domain is ETGVTQSPTHLIKTRGQQVTLRCSSQSGHNTVSWYQQALGQGPQFIFQYYREEENGRGNFPPRFSGLQFPNYSSELNVNALELDDSALYLCASSLQLGVGGELFFGEGSRLTVL.

The rearrangement joins TRBV5-6 to TRBJ2-3; 8 nucleotides match TRBD2. Germline CDR1 reads SGHDT; CDR2 reads YYEEEE. After removal of 2 bases from V and 0 bases from J, the junction contained 5 bases not matched to a gene. This CDR3 is built from 16 residues. CDR3 coding DNA: TGTGCCAGCAGCTTTGGTAGCGGGGCTAGCACAGATACGCAGTATTTT. Translated: CASSFGSGASTDTQYF.

This chain uses TRBV5-1 with TRBJ2-1; 8 bases are a match to TRBD2. Germline CDR1 SGHRS, CDR2 YFSETQ. The V segment lost 0 bases and the J segment 3 bases; nucleotides outside the gene matches: 2. The CDR3 is 15 residues long. The DNA for the CDR3 is TGCGCCAGCAGCTTGGCCCTAGCGGGCTACAATGAGCAGTTCTTC. It codes for CASSLALAGYNEQFF.

The V gene is TRBV19, the J gene TRBJ1-6; a weak D match, TRBD1 (6 bases). Germline V gene sequence: CDR1 LNHDA, CDR2 SQIVND (reference sequence). This CDR3 has 14 residues. V shed 4 bases and J shed 8 bases, with 12 bases lying between them. In DNA, the CDR3 is TGTGCCAGTAGTAAGGGACACGTGGATTCACCCCTCCACTTT. Encoded protein: CASSKGHVDSPLHF.

CDR3 nucleotide sequence: TGTGCCAGCAGGAGCCAGTCGGAGGTCAATGAGCAGTTCTTC. Translation: CASRSQSEVNEQFF. The chain joins TRBV6-5 to TRBJ2-1, with D tentatively TRBD2 (5 bases). V gave up 6 bases and J gave up 6 bases, with 15 bases separating them. Germline lookup yields CDR1 MNHEY and CDR2 SVGAGI. CDR3 length equals 14 residues.

The chain recombines TRBV6-6 with TRBJ2-1; TRBD2 agrees at 8 bases. After removal of 7 bases from V and 0 bases from J, the junction contained 8 bases not matched to a gene. Germline V lookup: CDR1 MNHNY, CDR2 SVGAGI (reference sequence). The CDR3 totals 16 residues. For the CDR3, the DNA is TGTGCCAGCAATCGAGCGGGGGCCAGCTCCTACAATGAGCAGTTCTTC. Translation gives CASNRAGASSYNEQFF.

J is TRBJ2-7 and V is TRBV7-2; D is ambiguous. This CDR3 is built from 15 residues. V lost 2 bases and J 0 bases, leaving 11 bases between the germline ends. Germline V gene lookup returns CDR1 SGHTA and CDR2 FQGNSA. Here the CDR3 DNA reads TGTGCCAGCAGCTTATACCTCACCCTCTCCTACGAGCAGTACTTC. This gives the protein CASSLYLTLSYEQYF.

The chain recombines TRBV29-1 with TRBJ1-5; a possible D gene is TRBD1 (6 bases). Germline values: CDR1 SQVTM, CDR2 ANQGSEA. The CDR3 loop spans 14 amino acids. V was pared by 4 bases and J by 4 bases, with 14 bases between. The CDR3 here is CSVALLDRNQPQHF. Written as DNA, the CDR3 is TGCAGCGTTGCCCTATTAGACAGGAATCAGCCCCAGCATTTT.

The genes are TRBV5-1 and TRBJ2-7; perhaps TRBD1 as D (6 bases). Trimming took 5 bases from V and 0 from J, leaving 15 bases between them. CDR1 is SGHRS and CDR2 is YFSETQ in the germline V gene. This CDR3 has 15 amino acids. CDR3 amino acids: CASSLGGGSSYEQYF. The CDR3 nucleotides are TGCGCCAGCAGTCTGGGTGGGGGCAGCTCCTACGAGCAGTACTTC. Full variable domain (remainder filled in from reference TRBV5-1 and TRBJ2-7): KAGVTQTPRYLIKTRGQQVTLSCSPISGHRSVSWYQQTPGQGLQFLFEYFSETQRNKGNFPGRFSGRQFSNSRSEMNVSTLELGDSALYLCASSLGGGSSYEQYFGPGTRLTVT.

This clone was detected once. The chain combines TRBV7-8 with TRBJ1-3; possibly TRBD1 for D (6 bases). Deletions cut 4 bases from V and 0 bases from J, with 13 bases between. The CDR3 is 16 amino acids. CDR1 and CDR2 (germline): SGHVS, FQNEAQ. CDR3 amino acids: CASSSPKGDSGNTIYF. The CDR3 DNA follows: TGTGCCAGCAGCTCGCCAAAGGGGGACTCTGGAAACACCATATATTTT.

This clone showed up just once. The chain links TRBV7-9 to TRBJ1-6; D uncertain. Trimming took 0 bases from V and 6 from J, leaving 12 bases between them. Germline CDR1 SEHNR, CDR2 FQNEAQ (reference sequence). The CDR3 has 16 amino acids. DNA for the CDR3: TGTGCCAGCAGCTTAGCGACGGCGGGAAGTAATTCACCCCTCCACTTT. Its protein is CASSLATAGSNSPLHF.

About this clone itself: Compared with germline, one end of the junction differs, possibly owing to a read error. J is TRBJ1-2 and V is TRBV2; a weak D match, TRBD1 (5 bases). Germline V lookup: CDR1 SNHLY, CDR2 FYNNEI. The CDR3 runs to 11 residues. The CDR3 spells CASSEEGKVVF. The CDR3 bases are TGTGCCAGCAGTGAGGAGGGGAAAGTGGTCTTC.

The chain joins TRBV6-5 to TRBJ2-7, with D possibly being TRBD2 (6 bases). There are 15 residues in the CDR3. Germline V gives CDR1 MNHEY, CDR2 SVGAGI. Trimming took off 3 bases at V and 0 bases at J, with 12 bases between the two ends. The CDR3 loop is CASSYRDFSSYEQYF. The CDR3, as DNA: TGTGCCAGCAGTTATAGGGACTTCTCCTCCTACGAGCAGTACTTC.

V is TRBV4-2 and J is TRBJ1-1; D possibly corresponds to TRBD1 (6 bases). Per the germline V gene, CDR1 is LGHNA and CDR2 is YNFKEQ. CDR3 size: 13 residues. V was shortened by 1 base and J by 4 bases, with 7 bases between the two germline ends. CDR3 amino acids: CASSQAGATEAFF. The CDR3 DNA reads TGTGCCAGCAGCCAAGCAGGGGCCACTGAAGCTTTCTTT.

The J gene is TRBJ2-7, the V gene TRBV27; 7 nucleotides line up with TRBD1. V shed 8 bases and J 9 bases; nucleotides not matched to a gene: 7. The germline CDR1 and CDR2 sequences are MNHEY and SMNVEV (reference sequence). CDR3 length: 11 amino acids. CDR3 nucleotides: TGTGCCAGCGGTTCAGGGGGTGGGCAGTACTTC. Its translation is CASGSGGGQYF.

The J gene is TRBJ2-7, the V gene TRBV6-5; D is unresolved. Germline V CDR1 and CDR2: MNHEY, SVGAGI. The length of the CDR3 is 12 residues. The V end was cut by 5 bases, the J end by 7 bases, with 12 bases between. The DNA of the CDR3 is TGTGCCAGCAGTAAACGTTTAAGGGAGCAGTACTTC. It yields the protein CASSKRLREQYF.

The rearrangement uses TRBV19 and TRBJ1-5; D is unclear. There are 13 residues in the CDR3. Trimming shortened V by 5 bases and J by 4 bases, and 9 bases separated the two germline ends. Germline CDR1 reads LNHDA; CDR2 reads SQIVND (reference sequence). CDR3 protein: CASSPQRNQPQHF. The DNA of the CDR3 is TGTGCCAGTAGTCCCCAGCGGAATCAGCCCCAGCATTTT.

The CDR3 region is CASSLFNGGYTF. CDR3 in DNA: TGTGCCAGCAGCTTGTTTAACGGCGGCTACACCTTC. The chain employs TRBV5-6 and TRBJ1-2; no definite D call. The CDR3 runs to 12 residues. The germline gives CDR1 SGHDT, CDR2 YYEEEE. V was shortened by 1 base and J by 8 bases, with 9 bases between the two germline ends.